This T cell receptor (beta chain) was identified during a study of OX40 agonist ivuxolimab in advanced cancers. As for the study in general: Dosing consisted of intravenous ivuxolimab at 0.01 to 10 mg/kg every 2 weeks.

Study-level results: The 0.1-3.0 mg/kg partial responders had among the lowest clonal expansion. Nonresponders, in some cases, also had low normalized T-cell clonal expansion. Clonal expansion was seen in CD4+ and CD8+ blood T cells by week 6 at 0.1 to 3.0 mg/kg.

Sequenced by immunoSEQ multiplex PCR; TCRdb stores in-frame clones only, minus some. The data contain 65,000 to 100,000 clones, around 84% of them singletons. As regards this clone: Its antigen is not known.

This CDR3 region has 15 residues. The V and J ends lost 6 bases and 6 bases, in that order; junction bases with no gene match: 10. The germline V gene has CDR1 SGHRS and CDR2 YFSETQ. The chain is built from TRBV5-1 and TRBJ1-4, with 8 bases lining up with TRBD1. Here the sequenced sample was CD4+ or CD8+ T cells sorted from blood, taken in a trial of the OX40 agonist ivuxolimab. The TCR sequence derives from an adult with an advanced solid tumor such as melanoma, head and neck, liver or kidney cancer. The CDR3 spells CASNNPGTGDEKLFF. The CDR3 bases are TGCGCCAGCAACAACCCTGGGACAGGAGATGAAAAACTGTTTTTT.